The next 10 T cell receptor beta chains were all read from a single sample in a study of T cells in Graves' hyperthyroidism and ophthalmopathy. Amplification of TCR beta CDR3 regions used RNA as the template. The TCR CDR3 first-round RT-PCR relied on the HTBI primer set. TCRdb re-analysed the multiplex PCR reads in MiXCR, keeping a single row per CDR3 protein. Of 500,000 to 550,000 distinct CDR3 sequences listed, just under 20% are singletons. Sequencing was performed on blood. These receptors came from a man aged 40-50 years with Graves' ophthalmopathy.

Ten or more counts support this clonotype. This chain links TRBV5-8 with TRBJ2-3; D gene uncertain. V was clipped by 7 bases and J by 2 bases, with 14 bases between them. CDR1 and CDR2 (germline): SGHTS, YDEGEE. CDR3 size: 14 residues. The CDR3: CASDQQNPTDTQYF. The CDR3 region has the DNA TGTGCCAGCGACCAGCAAAATCCCACAGATACGCAGTATTTT.

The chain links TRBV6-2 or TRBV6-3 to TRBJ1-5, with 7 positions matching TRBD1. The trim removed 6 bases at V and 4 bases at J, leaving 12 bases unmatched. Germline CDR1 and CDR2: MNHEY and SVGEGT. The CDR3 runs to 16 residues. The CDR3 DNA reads TGTGCCAGCAGCCAAAATATAGGGACAGTTAATCAGCCCCAGCATTTT. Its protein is CASSQNIGTVNQPQHF.

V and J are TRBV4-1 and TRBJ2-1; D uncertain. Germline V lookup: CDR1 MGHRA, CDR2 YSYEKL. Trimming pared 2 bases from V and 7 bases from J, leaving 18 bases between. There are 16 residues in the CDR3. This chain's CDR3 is CASSQNPSRVENEQFF. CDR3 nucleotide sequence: TGCGCCAGCAGCCAAAACCCCTCAAGGGTGGAGAATGAGCAGTTCTTC.

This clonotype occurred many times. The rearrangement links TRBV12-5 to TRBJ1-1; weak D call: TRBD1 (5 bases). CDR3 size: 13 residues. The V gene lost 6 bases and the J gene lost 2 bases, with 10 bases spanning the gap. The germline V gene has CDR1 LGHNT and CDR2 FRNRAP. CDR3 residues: CASGEQENTEAFF. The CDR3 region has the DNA TGTGCTAGTGGCGAACAGGAAAACACTGAAGCTTTCTTT.

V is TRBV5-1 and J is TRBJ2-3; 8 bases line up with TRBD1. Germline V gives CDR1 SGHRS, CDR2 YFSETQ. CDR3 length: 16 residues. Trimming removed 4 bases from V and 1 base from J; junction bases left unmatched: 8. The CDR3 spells CASSPTPTGGTDTQYF. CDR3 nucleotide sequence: TGCGCCAGCAGCCCCACCCCGACAGGGGGCACAGATACGCAGTATTTT. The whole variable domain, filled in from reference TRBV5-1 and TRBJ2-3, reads KAGVTQTPRYLIKTRGQQVTLSCSPISGHRSVSWYQQTPGQGLQFLFEYFSETQRNKGNFPGRFSGRQFSNSRSEMNVSTLELGDSALYLCASSPTPTGGTDTQYFGPGTRLTVL.

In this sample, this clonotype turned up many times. The CDR3 DNA sequence: TGTGCCAGCAGCTCCTCGACTAGCTGGATGACCTACGAGCAGTACTTC. As protein: CASSSSTSWMTYEQYF. The chain combines TRBV11-1 with TRBJ2-7; 7 nucleotides line up with TRBD2. There are 16 residues in the CDR3. The germline CDR1 and CDR2 sequences are SGHAT and FQDESV (reference sequence). V shed 4 bases and J 2 bases; nucleotides not matched to a gene: 11.

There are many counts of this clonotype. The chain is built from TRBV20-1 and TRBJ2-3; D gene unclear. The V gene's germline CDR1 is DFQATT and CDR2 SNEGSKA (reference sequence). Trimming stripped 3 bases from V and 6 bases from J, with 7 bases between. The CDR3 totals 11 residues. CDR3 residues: CSARVLDTQYF. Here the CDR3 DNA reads TGCAGTGCTAGGGTGCTGGATACGCAGTATTTT.

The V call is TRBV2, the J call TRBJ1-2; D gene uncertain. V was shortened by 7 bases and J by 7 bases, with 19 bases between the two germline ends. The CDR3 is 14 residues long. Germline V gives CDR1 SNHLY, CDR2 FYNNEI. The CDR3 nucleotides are TGTGCCAGCACAACCGTCATTGGTTGGGGTGGCTACACCTTC. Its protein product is CASTTVIGWGGYTF. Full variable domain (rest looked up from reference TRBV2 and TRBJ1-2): EPEVTQTPSHQVTQMGQEVILRCVPISNHLYFYWYRQILGQKVEFLVSFYNNEISEKSEIFDDQFSVERPDGSNFTLKIRSTKLEDSAMYFCASTTVIGWGGYTFGSGTRLTVV.

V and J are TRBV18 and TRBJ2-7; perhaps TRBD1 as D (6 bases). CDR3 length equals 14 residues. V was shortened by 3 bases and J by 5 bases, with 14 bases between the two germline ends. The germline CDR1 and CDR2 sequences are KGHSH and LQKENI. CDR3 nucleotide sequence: TGTGCCAGCTCACCGAACAGGGTACCGGACGAGCAGTACTTC. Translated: CASSPNRVPDEQYF. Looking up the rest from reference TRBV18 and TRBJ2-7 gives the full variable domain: NAGVMQNPRHLVRRRGQEARLRCSPMKGHSHVYWYRQLPEEGLKFMVYLQKENIIDESGMPKERFSAEFPKEGPSILRIQQVVRGDSAAYFCASSPNRVPDEQYFGPGTRLTVT.

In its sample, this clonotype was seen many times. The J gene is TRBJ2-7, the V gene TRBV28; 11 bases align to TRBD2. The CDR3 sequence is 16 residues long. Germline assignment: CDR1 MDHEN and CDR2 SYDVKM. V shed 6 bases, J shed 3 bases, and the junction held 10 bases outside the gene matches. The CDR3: CASSSPLAGGLYEQYF. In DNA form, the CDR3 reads TGTGCCAGCAGCTCCCCGCTAGCGGGAGGCCTCTACGAGCAGTACTTC.